This T cell receptor beta chain was found in a study of shared clonotypes between healthy human individuals. Only in-frame clones appear in the TCRdb table, and some are missing; sequencing was by immunoSEQ multiplex PCR. Among 2 million to 3 million clones listed, roughly 92% were seen once. Points on this clone: The antigen is not known.

Study-wide results and caveats: Non-shared clonotypes had lower generation probabilities than those shared by all four donors. Incomplete sequencing of sorted subsets was indicated by rarefaction despite large depth.

CDR1 SGHRS and CDR2 YFSETQ come from the germline V gene. Trimming pared 1 base from V and 6 bases from J, leaving 26 bases between. This CDR3 region has 18 residues. J is TRBJ2-7 and V is TRBV5-1; tentatively, D is TRBD2 (6 bases). This TCR came from a man aged 18 to 30 in good health. Sequenced sample: naive CD4+ T cells sorted from blood. Subset: CD45RA+ positively selected. The CDR3 is CASSLRRGGGKRSLEQYF. CDR3 bases: TGCGCCAGCAGCTTGAGGAGGGGCGGCGGAAAAAGATCCCTCGAGCAGTACTTC.